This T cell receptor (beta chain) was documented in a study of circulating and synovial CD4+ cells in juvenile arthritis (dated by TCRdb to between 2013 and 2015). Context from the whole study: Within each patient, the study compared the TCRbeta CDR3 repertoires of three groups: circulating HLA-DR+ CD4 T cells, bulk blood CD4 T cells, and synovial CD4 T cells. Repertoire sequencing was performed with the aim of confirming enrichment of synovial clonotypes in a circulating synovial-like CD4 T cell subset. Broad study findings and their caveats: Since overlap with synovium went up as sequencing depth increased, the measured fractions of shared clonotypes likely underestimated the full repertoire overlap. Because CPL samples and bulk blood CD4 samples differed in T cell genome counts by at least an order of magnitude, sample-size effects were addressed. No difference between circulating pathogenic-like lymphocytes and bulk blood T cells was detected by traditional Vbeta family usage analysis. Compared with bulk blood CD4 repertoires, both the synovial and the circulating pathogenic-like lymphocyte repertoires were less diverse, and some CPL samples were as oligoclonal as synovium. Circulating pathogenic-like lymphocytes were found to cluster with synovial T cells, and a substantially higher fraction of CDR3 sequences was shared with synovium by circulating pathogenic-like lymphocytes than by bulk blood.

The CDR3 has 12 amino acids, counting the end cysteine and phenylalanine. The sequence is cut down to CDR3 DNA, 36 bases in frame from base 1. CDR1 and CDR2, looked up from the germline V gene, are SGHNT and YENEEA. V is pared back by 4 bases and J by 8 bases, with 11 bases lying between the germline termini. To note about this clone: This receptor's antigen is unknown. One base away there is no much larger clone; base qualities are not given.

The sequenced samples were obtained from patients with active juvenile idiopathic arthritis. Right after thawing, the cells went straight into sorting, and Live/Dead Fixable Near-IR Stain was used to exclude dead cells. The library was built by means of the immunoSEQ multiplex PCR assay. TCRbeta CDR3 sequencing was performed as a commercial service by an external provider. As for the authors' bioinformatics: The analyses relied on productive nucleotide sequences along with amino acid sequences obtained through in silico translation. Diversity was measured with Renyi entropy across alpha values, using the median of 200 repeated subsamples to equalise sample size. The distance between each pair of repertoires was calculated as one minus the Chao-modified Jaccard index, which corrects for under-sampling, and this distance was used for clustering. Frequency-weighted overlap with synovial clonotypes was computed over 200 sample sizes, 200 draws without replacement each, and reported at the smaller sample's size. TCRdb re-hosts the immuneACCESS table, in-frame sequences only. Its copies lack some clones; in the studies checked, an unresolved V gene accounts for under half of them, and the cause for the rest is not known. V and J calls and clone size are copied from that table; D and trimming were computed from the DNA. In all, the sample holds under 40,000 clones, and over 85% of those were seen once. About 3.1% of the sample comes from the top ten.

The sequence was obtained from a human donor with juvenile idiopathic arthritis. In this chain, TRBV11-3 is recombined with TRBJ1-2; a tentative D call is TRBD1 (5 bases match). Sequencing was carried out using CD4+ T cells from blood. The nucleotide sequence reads TGTGCCAGCAGCTACCAGGGTAGCGGCTACACCTTC. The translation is CASSYQGSGYTF.